This T cell receptor beta chain was recorded in a study of T-cell memory formation after mild COVID-19. After removal of 2 bases from V and 5 bases from J, the junction contained 2 bases not matched to a gene. The CDR3 totals 14 residues. Germline CDR1 reads DFQATT; CDR2 reads SNEGSKA (reference sequence). The 5'RACE method, run with constant-segment primers, produced TCR alpha and TCR beta cDNA libraries (carrying sample barcodes and UMIs). TCRdb processed the 5' RACE reads anew with MiXCR; each CDR3 protein has one entry. The sample holds about 400,000 distinct CDR3 sequences, around 15% seen once.

This clonotype originated in a man in his late teens or twenties who had mild COVID-19 (a few samples of this study predate the infection). Cell type and time point are not known. The sample consisted of PBMCs or a T cell subset sorted from them (not recorded which). This chain connects TRBV20-1 to TRBJ2-2, with 10 bases that match TRBD2. DNA for the CDR3: TGCAGTGCTAGACTAGCGGGGGCGACCGGGGAGCTGTTTTTT. Protein sequence: CSARLAGATGELFF.